Following are 23 T cell receptor beta chains from one sample sequenced in a study of T-cell memory formation after mild COVID-19. One entry per CDR3 protein, called by TCRdb with MiXCR from the 5' RACE reads. The sample lists approximately 250,000 distinct CDR3 sequences; under 20% were seen once. The source material was PBMCs or a T cell subset sorted from them (not recorded which). The receptor set was obtained from a man aged 18 to 30 who had mild COVID-19 (a few samples of this study predate the infection). Cell type and time point are not known.

The chain links TRBV28 to TRBJ2-5, with D unclear. This CDR3 has 16 amino acids. CDR1 is MDHEN and CDR2 is SYDVKM in the germline V gene. V was cut by 7 bases and J by 2 bases, with 20 bases left in between. The CDR3 DNA sequence: TGTGCCAGCACCCAGACCGAGGACCGGGCGCAAGAGACCCAGTACTTC. It yields the protein CASTQTEDRAQETQYF. Complete variable domain (other parts from reference TRBV28 and TRBJ2-5): DVKVTQSSRYLVKRTGEKVFLECVQDMDHENMFWYRQDPGLGLRLIYFSYDVKMKEKGDIPEGYSVSREKKERFSLILESASTNQTSMYLCASTQTEDRAQETQYFGPGTRLLVL.

The CDR3 bases are TGTGCCAGCAGAGCGACAGGGAGGCATTCACCCCTCCACTTT. Translated, it gives CASRATGRHSPLHF. V and J are TRBV6-5 and TRBJ1-6; 7 bases are a match to TRBD1. Per the germline V gene, CDR1 is MNHEY and CDR2 is SVGAGI. V gave up 6 bases and J gave up 8 bases; unmatched junction bases: 7. The CDR3 extends over 14 amino acids.

There are a few counts of this clonotype. The rearrangement links TRBV5-6 to TRBJ2-5; TRBD2 might be the D (6 bases). Germline loops: CDR1 SGHDT, CDR2 YYEEEE. This CDR3 spans 15 amino acids. V lost 0 bases, J lost 4 bases, and 13 bases lay in between. The CDR3 spells CASSLGLWRGETQYF. The DNA of the CDR3 is TGTGCCAGCAGCTTGGGGCTTTGGAGGGGAGAGACCCAGTACTTC.

This clonotype was counted between two and nine times. The V gene is TRBV5-1, the J gene TRBJ2-7, with 9 bases identical to TRBD2. The CDR3 has 14 amino acids. After removal of 5 bases from V and 1 base from J, the junction contained 4 bases not matched to a gene. Germline assignment: CDR1 SGHRS and CDR2 YFSETQ. Written as DNA, the CDR3 is TGCGCCAGCAGTTCTAGCGGGATGTCCTACGAGCAGTACTTC. Its protein product is CASSSSGMSYEQYF.

This clonotype was counted only a few times. The chain carries TRBV6-2 or TRBV6-3 and TRBJ2-3, with TRBD2 matching 8 bases. The J segment lost 5 bases and the V segment lost 7 bases, leaving 11 bases of the junction unmatched. The CDR3 is 15 residues long. Germline loops: CDR1 MNHEY, CDR2 SVGEGT. CDR3 nucleotide sequence: TGTGCCAGCACATCTTTCGGGGGGGCCGGAGATACGCAGTATTTT. Protein product: CASTSFGGAGDTQYF.

In this sample, this clonotype turned up a few times. The chain has TRBV20-1 and TRBJ2-7, with 8 positions matching TRBD1. With 2 bases clipped from V and 4 bases from J, the junction kept 7 bases outside the gene matches. The germline CDR1 and CDR2 sequences are DFQATT and SNEGSKA (reference sequence). This CDR3 has 14 amino acids. In DNA form, the CDR3 reads TGCAGTGCTAGAACCGGACAGGGTCGGTACGAGCAGTACGTC. Protein: CSARTGQGRYEQYV.

About this clonotype: Because the CDR3's place on the DNA is in doubt, the DNA is left out and the CDR3 is given as listed by TCRdb. This rearrangement joins TRBV7-3 to TRBJ2-2; the table assigns TRBD1, which was not confirmed against the DNA. Counting both end residues, the CDR3 totals 15 amino acids. Germline lookup yields CDR1 SGHTA and CDR2 FQGTGA. CDR3 in amino acids: CASSPPALTPGSCFF.

This chain uses TRBV5-1 with TRBJ2-7, with TRBD1 as a possible D gene (6 bases). The CDR3 is 13 residues long. Looked up from germline, CDR1 is SGHRS and CDR2 is YFSETQ. V lost 9 bases and J 5 bases, leaving 18 bases between the germline ends. This chain's CDR3 is CATQGPNNDEQYF. The CDR3 nucleotides are TGCGCCACACAGGGACCTAACAACGACGAGCAGTACTTC.

The CDR3 loop reads CASSSGTSGVVSEETQYF. The CDR3 DNA sequence: TGTGCCAGCAGCTCTGGGACTAGCGGTGTCGTTTCCGAAGAGACCCAGTACTTC. The rearrangement joins TRBV5-4 to TRBJ2-5, with 11 bases identical to TRBD2. The CDR3 has 18 residues. V lost 3 bases to trimming and J lost 3 bases; unmatched junction nucleotides: 13. The germline V gene encodes CDR1 SGHNT and CDR2 YYREEE (reference sequence).

The chain employs TRBV7-2 and TRBJ1-2; TRBD1 is a possible D gene (6 bases). This CDR3 is built from 16 residues. Germline lookup yields CDR1 SGHTA and CDR2 FQGNSA. V was cut by 1 base and J by 0 bases, with 12 bases left in between. The CDR3 region has the DNA TGTGCCAGCAGCTTAGGGTTCGGGACATCTAACTATGGCTACACCTTC. It encodes CASSLGFGTSNYGYTF. The full variable domain, completed using reference TRBV7-2 and TRBJ1-2, is GAGVSQSPSNKVTEKGKDVELRCDPISGHTALYWYRQSLGQGLEFLIYFQGNSAPDKSGLPSDRFSAERTGGSVSTLTIQRTQQEDSAVYLCASSLGFGTSNYGYTFGSGTRLTVV.

The rearrangement links TRBV7-9 to TRBJ2-1; no clear D. The CDR3 has 15 residues. CDR1 and CDR2 from the germline V gene are SEHNR and FQNEAQ (reference sequence). The ends were cut back, 1 base at V and 6 bases at J, with 13 bases in the middle. For the CDR3, the DNA is TGTGCCAGCAGCTTAGAAAGCCCAGCCTTCAATGAGCAGTTCTTC. It encodes CASSLESPAFNEQFF. Full variable domain (remainder filled in from reference TRBV7-9 and TRBJ2-1): DTGVSQNPRHKITKRGQNVTFRCDPISEHNRLYWYRQTLGQGPEFLTYFQNEAQLEKSRLLSDRFSAERPKGSFSTLEIQRTEQGDSAMYLCASSLESPAFNEQFFGPGTRLTVL.

V and J are TRBV7-3 and TRBJ1-6; TRBD1 agrees at 7 bases. V shed 5 bases, J shed 14 bases, and the junction held 9 bases outside the gene matches. This CDR3 contains 13 residues. CDR1 SGHTA and CDR2 FQGTGA come from the germline V gene. CDR3 in DNA: TGTGCCAGCAGCCACTCCGACAGGGAAACCCTCCACTTT. This gives the protein CASSHSDRETLHF.

This clonotype showed up just a few times. The J gene is TRBJ2-5, the V gene TRBV3-1; D is possibly TRBD2 (7 bases). The CDR3 sequence is 14 residues long. Germline lookup yields CDR1 LGHDT and CDR2 YNNKEL (reference sequence). V lost 3 bases and J lost 3, with 11 bases in between. The CDR3 reads CASSHEGGKETQYF. CDR3 nucleotide sequence: TGTGCCAGCAGCCACGAGGGGGGGAAAGAGACCCAGTACTTC.

V usage is TRBV7-8 and J usage is TRBJ2-7; no clear D gene. This CDR3 has 11 amino acids. Per germline, CDR1 SGHVS and CDR2 FQNEAQ. Trimming shortened V by 5 bases and J by 10 bases, and 12 bases separated the two germline ends. The CDR3 sequence is CASSPLVEQYF. CDR3 nucleotides: TGTGCCAGCAGCCCCCTAGTAGAACAGTACTTC.

This chain uses TRBV9 with TRBJ2-2; 8 bases line up with TRBD2. V trimming: 4 bases; J trimming: 0 bases; junction bases outside the gene matches: 5. CDR1 and CDR2 (germline): SGDLS, YYNGEE. There are 16 residues in the CDR3. CDR3 DNA sequence: TGTGCCAGCAGCCACCCAGCGGGGGCGAACACCGGGGAGCTGTTTTTT. Amino acid sequence: CASSHPAGANTGELFF.

This clonotype was counted at least ten times. This sequence joins TRBV4-1 and TRBJ2-1; D may be TRBD1 (5 bases). The CDR3 sequence is 16 residues long. Germline V gene lookup returns CDR1 MGHRA and CDR2 YSYEKL. The V gene lost 1 base and the J gene lost 3 bases, with 13 bases spanning the gap. Written as DNA, the CDR3 is TGCGCCAGCAGCCAAGTCTTTAGAAGGGGCTACAATGAGCAGTTCTTC. This gives the protein CASSQVFRRGYNEQFF.

The chain uses TRBV7-9 and TRBJ1-1; D may be TRBD1 (6 bases). Germline CDR1 and CDR2: SEHNR and FQNEAQ (reference sequence). This CDR3 spans 14 amino acids. V lost 3 bases and J 6 bases, leaving 14 bases between the germline ends. The CDR3 DNA follows: TGTGCCAGCAGCTTGATTGTCGGACAGTCTGAAGCTTTCTTT. Encoded protein: CASSLIVGQSEAFF.

This clonotype has a handful of counts. The CDR3 loop reads CASSVQGGQPQHF. The CDR3 DNA reads as TGTGCCAGCAGCGTACAGGGGGGTCAGCCCCAGCATTTT. The chain uses TRBV9 and TRBJ1-5, with 7 bases aligning to TRBD1. The germline V gene has CDR1 SGDLS and CDR2 YYNGEE. Losses at the gene ends were 1 base for V and 6 bases for J; bases not matched to a gene: 1. The CDR3 covers 13 residues.

The chain couples TRBV12-5 to TRBJ2-1; either TRBD1 or TRBD2 may fit D (7 bases each). Trimming removed 2 bases from V and 0 bases from J, with 29 bases in between. The germline V gene encodes CDR1 LGHNT and CDR2 FRNRAP. The CDR3 consists of 22 residues. The CDR3 loop is CASGLITRAGGLRGSSYNEQFF. The DNA of the CDR3 is TGTGCTAGTGGTTTGATTACTCGGGCAGGGGGTCTGCGGGGGAGCTCCTACAATGAGCAGTTCTTC.

V gene TRBV15 combines with J gene TRBJ1-5; TRBD1 is a possible D gene (5 bases). The CDR3 consists of 17 residues. The ends were cut back, 5 bases at V and 4 bases at J, with 21 bases in the middle. The germline V gene has CDR1 LNHNV and CDR2 YYDKDF (reference sequence). In DNA, the CDR3 is TGTGCCACCAGCTCCGCCGGGACTGTGGGGACTAATCAGCCCCAGCATTTT. Translating it yields CATSSAGTVGTNQPQHF.

Only a few counts were recorded for this clonotype. The J gene is TRBJ2-7, the V gene TRBV15, with TRBD2 matching 8 bases. The length of the CDR3 is 16 residues. V shed 0 bases and J 3 bases; nucleotides not matched to a gene: 7. The germline V gene encodes CDR1 LNHNV and CDR2 YYDKDF (reference sequence). CDR3 DNA sequence: TGTGCCACCAGCAGAGAATGGGGTAGCGGGGTCTACGAGCAGTACTTC. Translation gives CATSREWGSGVYEQYF.

This clonotype was detected only a few times. The chain carries TRBV12-3 or TRBV12-4 and TRBJ2-5; 12 nucleotides line up with TRBD2. This CDR3 is built from 16 residues. Germline trimming cut 6 bases from V and 7 bases from J; bases unmatched to any gene: 12. CDR3 region: CASSRTSGAPGGTQYF. As DNA, the CDR3 is TGTGCCAGCAGCAGGACTAGCGGGGCCCCTGGGGGGACCCAGTACTTC.

The rearrangement uses TRBV6-6 and TRBJ2-5; D unclear. Germline assignment: CDR1 MNHNY and CDR2 SVGAGI (reference sequence). The CDR3 is 13 residues long. V lost 7 bases and J lost 0, with 9 bases in between. CDR3 protein: CASMRRYQETQYF. The CDR3, as DNA: TGTGCCAGCATGCGACGGTACCAAGAGACCCAGTACTTC.